This T cell receptor beta chain was sequenced during a study of shared clonotypes between healthy human individuals. The V and J ends lost 7 bases and 1 base respectively, with 14 bases between them. The CDR3 consists of 14 residues. Per germline, CDR1 SQVTM and CDR2 ANQGSEA. This clone was found once. 150 to 250 ng DNA, tens of thousands of T cell genomes, went into each sorted-subset replicate PCR. TCRdb's copy holds only in-frame clones and misses some; the assay was immunoSEQ multiplex PCR. This table holds about 1 million clones, 75% found once. The TCR was taken from a man aged 18 to 35 in good health. Sample: memory CD4+ T cells sorted from blood. Documented subset: CD45RA-negative fraction. The J gene is TRBJ2-1, the V gene TRBV29-1; D might be TRBD1 (6 bases). The CDR3 loop is CSAYVGASYNEQFF. CDR3 bases: TGCAGCGCTTATGTGGGGGCGTCCTACAATGAGCAGTTCTTC.